This entry concerns a single TCR beta chain. This sample is part of a study of control samples from healthy donors and cancer patients. Deletions cut 5 bases from V and 1 base from J, with 11 bases between. Germline-derived CDR1 and CDR2 are GTSNPN and SVGIG (reference sequence). CDR3 length equals 13 residues. Sequenced by immunoSEQ multiplex PCR; TCRdb stores in-frame clones only, minus some. Of about 120,000 clones in the sample, more than 70% were seen once. The chain employs TRBV30 and TRBJ1-1; the D gene is possibly TRBD1 (5 bases). The origin of this receptor is a middle-aged man in good health. The sequenced material came from blood. The CDR3 reads CAWAGTKNTEAFF. Written as DNA, the CDR3 is TGTGCCTGGGCCGGGACGAAGAACACTGAAGCTTTCTTT.